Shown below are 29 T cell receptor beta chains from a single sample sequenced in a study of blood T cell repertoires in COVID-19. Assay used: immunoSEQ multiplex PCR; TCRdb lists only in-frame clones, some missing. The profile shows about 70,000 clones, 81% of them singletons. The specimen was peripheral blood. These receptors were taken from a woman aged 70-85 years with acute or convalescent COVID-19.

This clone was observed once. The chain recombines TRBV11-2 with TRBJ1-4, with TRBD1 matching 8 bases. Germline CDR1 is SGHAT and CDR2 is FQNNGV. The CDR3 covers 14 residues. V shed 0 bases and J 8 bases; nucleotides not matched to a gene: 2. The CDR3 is CASSLDRGQEKLFF. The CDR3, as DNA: TGTGCCAGCAGCTTAGACAGGGGGCAGGAAAAACTGTTTTTT.

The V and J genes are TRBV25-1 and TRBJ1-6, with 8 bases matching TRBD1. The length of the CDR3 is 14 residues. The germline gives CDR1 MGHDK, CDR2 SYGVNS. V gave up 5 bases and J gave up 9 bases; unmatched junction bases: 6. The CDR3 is CASSSDRGGSPLHF. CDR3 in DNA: TGTGCCAGCAGTTCCGACAGGGGAGGTTCACCCCTCCACTTT.

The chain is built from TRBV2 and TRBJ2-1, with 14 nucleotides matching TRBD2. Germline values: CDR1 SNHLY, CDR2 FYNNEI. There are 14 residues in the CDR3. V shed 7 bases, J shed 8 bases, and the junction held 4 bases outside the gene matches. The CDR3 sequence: CASNMGLAGDEQFF. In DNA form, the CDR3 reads TGTGCCAGCAATATGGGACTAGCGGGGGATGAGCAGTTCTTC.

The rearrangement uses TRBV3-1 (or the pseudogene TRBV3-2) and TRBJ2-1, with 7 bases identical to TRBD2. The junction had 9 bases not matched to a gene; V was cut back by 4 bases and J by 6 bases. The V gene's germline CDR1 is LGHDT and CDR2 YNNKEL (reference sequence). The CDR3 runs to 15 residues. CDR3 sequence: CASSPTRGGSNEQFF. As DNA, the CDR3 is TGTGCCAGCAGCCCCACTCGCGGGGGTTCCAATGAGCAGTTCTTC.

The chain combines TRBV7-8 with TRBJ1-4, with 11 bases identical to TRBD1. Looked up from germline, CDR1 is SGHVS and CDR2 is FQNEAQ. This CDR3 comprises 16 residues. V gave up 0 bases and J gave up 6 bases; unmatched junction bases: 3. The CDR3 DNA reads TGTGCCAGCAGCTTAGCAGGGGACAGGGGGTATGAAAAACTGTTTTTT. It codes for CASSLAGDRGYEKLFF.

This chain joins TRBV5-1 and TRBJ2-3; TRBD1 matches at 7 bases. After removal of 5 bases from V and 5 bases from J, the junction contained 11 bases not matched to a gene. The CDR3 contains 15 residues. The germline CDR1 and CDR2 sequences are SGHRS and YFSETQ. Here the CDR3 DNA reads TGCGCCAGCAGTCGAGGGGGCCTACAAGAAGATACGCAGTATTTT. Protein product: CASSRGGLQEDTQYF.

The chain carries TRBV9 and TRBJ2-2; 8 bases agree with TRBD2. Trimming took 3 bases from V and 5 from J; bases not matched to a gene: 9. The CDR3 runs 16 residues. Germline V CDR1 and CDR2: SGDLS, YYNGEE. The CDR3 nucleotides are TGTGCCAGCAGCGCCCTAGGACTAGCAGAGACCGGGGAGCTGTTTTTT. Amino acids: CASSALGLAETGELFF.

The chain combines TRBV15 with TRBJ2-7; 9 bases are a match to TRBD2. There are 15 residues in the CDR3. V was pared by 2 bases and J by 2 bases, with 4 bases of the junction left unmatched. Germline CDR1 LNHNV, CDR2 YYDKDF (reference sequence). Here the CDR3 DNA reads TGTGCCACCAGCAGAAATAGCGGGAGAACCTACGAGCAGTACTTC. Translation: CATSRNSGRTYEQYF. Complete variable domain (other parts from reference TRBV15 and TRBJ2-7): DAMVIQNPRYQVTQFGKPVTLSCSQTLNHNVMYWYQQKSSQAPKLLFHYYDKDFNNEADTPDNFQSRRPNTSFCFLDIRSPGLGDTAMYLCATSRNSGRTYEQYFGPGTRLTVT.

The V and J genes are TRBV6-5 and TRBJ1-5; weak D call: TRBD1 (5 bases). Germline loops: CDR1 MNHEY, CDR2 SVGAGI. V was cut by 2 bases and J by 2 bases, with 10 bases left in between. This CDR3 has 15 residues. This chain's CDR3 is CASSYLGGGNQPQHF. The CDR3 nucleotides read TGTGCCAGCAGTTACCTGGGGGGGGGCAATCAGCCCCAGCATTTT.

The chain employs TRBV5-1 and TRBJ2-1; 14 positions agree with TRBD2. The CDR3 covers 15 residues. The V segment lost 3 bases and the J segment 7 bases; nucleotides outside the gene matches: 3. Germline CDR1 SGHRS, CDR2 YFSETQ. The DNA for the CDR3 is TGCGCCAGCAGCTCGGGACTAGCGGGAGTTAATGAGCAGTTCTTC. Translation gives CASSSGLAGVNEQFF.

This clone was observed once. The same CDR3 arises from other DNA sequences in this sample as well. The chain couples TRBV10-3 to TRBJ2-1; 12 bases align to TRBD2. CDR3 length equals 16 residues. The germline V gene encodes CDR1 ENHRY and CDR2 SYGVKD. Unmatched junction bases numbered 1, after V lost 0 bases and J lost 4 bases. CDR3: CAISESTSGGYNEQFF. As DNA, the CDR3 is TGTGCCATCAGTGAGTCGACTAGCGGGGGTTACAATGAGCAGTTCTTC.

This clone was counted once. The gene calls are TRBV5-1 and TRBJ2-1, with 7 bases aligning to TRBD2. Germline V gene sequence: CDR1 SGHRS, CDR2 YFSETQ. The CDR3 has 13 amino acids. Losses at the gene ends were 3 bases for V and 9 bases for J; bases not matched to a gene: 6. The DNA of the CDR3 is TGCGCCAGCAGCTCCTCGGGGGGTGCTGAGCAGTTCTTC. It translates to CASSSSGGAEQFF.

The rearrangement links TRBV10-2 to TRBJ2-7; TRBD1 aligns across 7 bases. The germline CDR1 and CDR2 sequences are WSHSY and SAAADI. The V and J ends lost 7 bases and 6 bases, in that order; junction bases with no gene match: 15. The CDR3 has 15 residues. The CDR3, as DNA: TGCGCCAGCACGTGGACAGGCTCTGGGGTAAGCGAGCAGTACTTC. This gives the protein CASTWTGSGVSEQYF.

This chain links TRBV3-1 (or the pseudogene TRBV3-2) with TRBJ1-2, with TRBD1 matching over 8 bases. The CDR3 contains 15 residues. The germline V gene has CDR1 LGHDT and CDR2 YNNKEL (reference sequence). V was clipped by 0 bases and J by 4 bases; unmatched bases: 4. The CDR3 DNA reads TGTGCCAGCAGCCAAGAGTTAGGACAGGGCTATGGCTACACCTTC. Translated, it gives CASSQELGQGYGYTF.

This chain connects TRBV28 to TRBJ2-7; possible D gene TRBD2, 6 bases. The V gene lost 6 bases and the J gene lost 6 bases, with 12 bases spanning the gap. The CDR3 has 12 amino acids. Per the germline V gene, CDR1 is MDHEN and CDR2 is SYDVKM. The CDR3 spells CASRSGGSEQYF. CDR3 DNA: TGTGCCAGCAGGTCCGGAGGGTCCGAGCAGTACTTC.

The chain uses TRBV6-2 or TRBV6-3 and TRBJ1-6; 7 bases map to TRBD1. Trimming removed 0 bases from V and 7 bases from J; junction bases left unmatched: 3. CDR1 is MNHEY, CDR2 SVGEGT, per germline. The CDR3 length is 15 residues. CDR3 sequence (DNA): TGTGCCAGCAGTTACTCGGGCAGGGGGAATTCACCCCTCCACTTT. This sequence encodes CASSYSGRGNSPLHF.

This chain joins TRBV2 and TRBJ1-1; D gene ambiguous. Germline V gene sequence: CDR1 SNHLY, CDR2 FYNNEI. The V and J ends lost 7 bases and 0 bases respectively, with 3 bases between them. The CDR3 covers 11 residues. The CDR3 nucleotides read TGTGCCAGCAAGCTGAACACTGAAGCTTTCTTT. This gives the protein CASKLNTEAFF.

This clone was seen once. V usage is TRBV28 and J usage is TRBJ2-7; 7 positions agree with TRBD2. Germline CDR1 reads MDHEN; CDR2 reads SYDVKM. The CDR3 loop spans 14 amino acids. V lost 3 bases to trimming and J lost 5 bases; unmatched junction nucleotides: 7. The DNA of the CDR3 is TGTGCCAGCAGTTTGGGGGGGAGGCTCCACGAGCAGTACTTC. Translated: CASSLGGRLHEQYF.

The CDR3 sequence is CASSPGGTGELFF. The CDR3 bases are TGTGCCAGCAGCCCAGGGGGGACCGGGGAGCTGTTTTTT. V usage is TRBV5-5 and J usage is TRBJ2-2, with D perhaps matching TRBD1 (7 bases). Per the germline V gene, CDR1 is SGHKS and CDR2 is YYEKEE (reference sequence). There are 13 residues in the CDR3. V lost 4 bases to trimming and J lost 5 bases, with 9 bases between them. The full variable domain, with the rest looked up from reference TRBV5-5 and TRBJ2-2, is DAGVTQSPTHLIKTRGQQVTLRCSPISGHKSVSWYQQVLGQGPQFIFQYYEKEERGRGNFPDRFSARQFPNYSSELNVNALLLGDSALYLCASSPGGTGELFFGEGSRLTVL.

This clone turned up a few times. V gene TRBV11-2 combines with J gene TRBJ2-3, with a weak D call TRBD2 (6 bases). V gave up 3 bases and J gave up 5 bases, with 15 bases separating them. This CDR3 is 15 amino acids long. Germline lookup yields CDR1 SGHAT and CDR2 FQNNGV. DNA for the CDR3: TGTGCCAGCAGCTTTAGCCCTGAGGGAGGAGATACGCAGTATTTT. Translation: CASSFSPEGGDTQYF.

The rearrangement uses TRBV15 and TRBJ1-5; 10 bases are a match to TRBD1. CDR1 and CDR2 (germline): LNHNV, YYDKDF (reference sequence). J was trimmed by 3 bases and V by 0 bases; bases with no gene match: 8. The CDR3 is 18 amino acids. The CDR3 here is CATSRDRTGGTFNQPQHF. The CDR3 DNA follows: TGTGCCACCAGCAGAGATCGGACAGGGGGGACCTTCAATCAGCCCCAGCATTTT.

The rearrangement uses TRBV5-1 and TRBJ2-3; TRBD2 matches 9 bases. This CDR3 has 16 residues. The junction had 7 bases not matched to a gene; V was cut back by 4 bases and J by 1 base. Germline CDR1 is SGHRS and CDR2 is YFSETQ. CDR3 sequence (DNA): TGCGCCAGCAGCGGGTGGACTAGCGTCGGCACAGATACGCAGTATTTT. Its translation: CASSGWTSVGTDTQYF.

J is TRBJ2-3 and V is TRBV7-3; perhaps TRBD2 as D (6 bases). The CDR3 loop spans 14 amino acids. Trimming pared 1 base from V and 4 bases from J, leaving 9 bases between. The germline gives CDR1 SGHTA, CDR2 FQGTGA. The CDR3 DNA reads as TGTGCCAGCAGCTTAAGTCCTAGCGCAGATACGCAGTATTTT. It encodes CASSLSPSADTQYF.

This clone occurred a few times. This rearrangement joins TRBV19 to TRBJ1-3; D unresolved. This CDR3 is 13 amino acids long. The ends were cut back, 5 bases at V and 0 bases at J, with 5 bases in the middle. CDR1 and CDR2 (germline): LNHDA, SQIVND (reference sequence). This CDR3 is CASSQVSGNTIYF. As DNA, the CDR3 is TGTGCCAGTAGTCAGGTCTCTGGAAACACCATATATTTT.

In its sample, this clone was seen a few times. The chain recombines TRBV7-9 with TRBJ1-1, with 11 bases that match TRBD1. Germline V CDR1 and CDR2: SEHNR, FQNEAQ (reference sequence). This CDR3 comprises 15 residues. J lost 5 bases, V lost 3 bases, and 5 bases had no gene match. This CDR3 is CASSLGGQGATEAFF. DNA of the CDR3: TGTGCCAGCAGCTTGGGCGGACAGGGGGCGACTGAAGCTTTCTTT.

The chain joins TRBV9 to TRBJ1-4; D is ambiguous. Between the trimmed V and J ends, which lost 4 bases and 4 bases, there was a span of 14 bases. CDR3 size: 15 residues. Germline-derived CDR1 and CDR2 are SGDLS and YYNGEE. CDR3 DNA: TGTGCCAGCAGCCCCGGGGATAACCTTAATGAAAAACTGTTTTTT. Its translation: CASSPGDNLNEKLFF. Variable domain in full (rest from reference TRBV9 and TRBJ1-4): DSGVTQTPKHLITATGQRVTLRCSPRSGDLSVYWYQQSLDQGLQFLIQYYNGEERAKGNILERFSAQQFPDLHSELNLSSLELGDSALYFCASSPGDNLNEKLFFGSGTQLSVL.

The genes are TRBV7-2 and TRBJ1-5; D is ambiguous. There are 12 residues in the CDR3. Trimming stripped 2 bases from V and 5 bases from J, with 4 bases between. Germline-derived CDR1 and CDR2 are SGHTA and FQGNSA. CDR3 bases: TGTGCCAGCAGCTTAACTGATCAGCCCCAGCATTTT. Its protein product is CASSLTDQPQHF.

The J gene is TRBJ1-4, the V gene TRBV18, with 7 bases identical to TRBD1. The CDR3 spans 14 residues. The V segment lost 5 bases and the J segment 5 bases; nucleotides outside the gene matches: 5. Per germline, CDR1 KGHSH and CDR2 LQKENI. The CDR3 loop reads CASSRGQLNEKLFF. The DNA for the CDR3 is TGTGCCAGCTCAAGGGGACAGCTAAATGAAAAACTGTTTTTT.

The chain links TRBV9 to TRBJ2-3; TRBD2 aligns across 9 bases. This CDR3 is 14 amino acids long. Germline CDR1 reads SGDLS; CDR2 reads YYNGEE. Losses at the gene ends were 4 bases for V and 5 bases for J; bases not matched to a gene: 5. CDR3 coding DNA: TGTGCCAGCAGCCCTAGCGGGACAATAGATACGCAGTATTTT. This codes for CASSPSGTIDTQYF.